The 32 T cell receptor beta chains in this list originate from one sample, sequenced in a study of vaccination effects on CD4 cells after COVID-19. The antigens for these receptors are not known. Using immunoSEQ multiplex PCR, the repertoire was profiled, and TCRdb retains in-frame clones only, with some absent. The sample holds about 73,000 clones; roughly four fifths are singletons and the top ten take 2% to 3%. Following 10 days of culture, CD4+ T cells were isolated. Two-dose BNT162b2 or mRNA-1273 vaccination was given to participants. This material consisted of CD4+ T cells from PBMCs cultured without peptide, taken after COVID-19 vaccination. The receptor set was obtained from a human donor who received a COVID-19 vaccine.

The chain is built from TRBV6-5 and TRBJ2-1; D assignment may be TRBD1 or TRBD2 (5 bases each). V was shortened by 6 bases and J by 7 bases, with 10 bases between the two germline ends. The CDR3 is 12 residues long. Germline V gene sequence: CDR1 MNHEY, CDR2 SVGAGI. CDR3 loop: CASRGDHNEQFF. CDR3 bases: TGTGCCAGCAGGGGGGACCATAATGAGCAGTTCTTC.

The chain has TRBV5-1 and TRBJ1-1; D not certain. The germline V gene encodes CDR1 SGHRS and CDR2 YFSETQ. The germline V and J ends were trimmed by 0 bases and 4 bases, with 10 bases remaining between them. The CDR3 has 14 residues. CDR3 DNA: TGCGCCAGCAGCTTGGTTGGACTTTCCACTGAAGCTTTCTTT. Protein: CASSLVGLSTEAFF.

The chain joins TRBV9 to TRBJ2-2, with 10 bases lining up with TRBD1. The ends lost 3 bases at V and 3 bases at J; junction bases unmatched: 5. The CDR3 contains 16 residues. The germline CDR1 and CDR2 sequences are SGDLS and YYNGEE. The CDR3 DNA follows: TGTGCCAGCAGCGCCTCGGGACAGGGGCACACCGGGGAGCTGTTTTTT. It specifies CASSASGQGHTGELFF.

This chain connects TRBV28 to TRBJ1-2; no definite D call. This CDR3 region has 12 residues. Per the germline V gene, CDR1 is MDHEN and CDR2 is SYDVKM. Trimming stripped 7 bases from V and 1 base from J, with 7 bases between. The CDR3 region is CASKVLNYGYTF. The CDR3, as DNA: TGTGCCAGCAAGGTCCTTAACTATGGCTACACCTTC.

The chain uses TRBV5-4 and TRBJ1-6; maybe TRBD1 (5 bases). The CDR3 sequence is 16 residues long. CDR1 SGHNT and CDR2 YYREEE come from the germline V gene (reference sequence). V was pared by 3 bases and J by 7 bases, with 17 bases between. In DNA form, the CDR3 reads TGTGCCAGCAGCTCTCTCCGGGACTCCCGAAATTCACCCCTCCACTTT. Translating gives CASSSLRDSRNSPLHF.

This chain joins TRBV30 and TRBJ2-2; the D gene could be TRBD1 or TRBD2 (5 bases each). V was shortened by 0 bases and J by 5 bases, with 16 bases between the two germline ends. The germline gives CDR1 GTSNPN, CDR2 SVGIG (reference sequence). The CDR3 length is 16 residues. In nucleotides, the CDR3 is TGTGCCTGGAGTGTACGGTGGGTCAGGGAGACCGGGGAGCTGTTTTTT. Its translation is CAWSVRWVRETGELFF.

The CDR3 here is CASSPGQTNYGYTF. In nucleotides, the CDR3 is TGCGCCAGCAGTCCGGGACAAACTAACTATGGCTACACCTTC. The chain carries TRBV5-1 and TRBJ1-2; possible D gene TRBD1, 6 bases. The CDR3 is 14 amino acids. Germline lookup yields CDR1 SGHRS and CDR2 YFSETQ. V was cut by 5 bases and J by 0 bases, with 11 bases left in between.

The chain employs TRBV4-2 and TRBJ1-4; D is possibly TRBD1 (5 bases). This CDR3 is built from 17 residues. CDR1 is LGHNA, CDR2 YNFKEQ, per germline. V was trimmed by 4 bases and J by 2 bases, leaving 17 bases between them. Here the CDR3 DNA reads TGTGCCAGCAGCCCCCGTGGGGGGGAAGGGACTAATGAAAAACTGTTTTTT. Its translation is CASSPRGGEGTNEKLFF.

This clone was detected only a few times. This rearrangement joins TRBV20-1 to TRBJ2-2; possibly TRBD2 for D (7 bases). The CDR3 has 15 amino acids. The germline V gene encodes CDR1 DFQATT and CDR2 SNEGSKA (reference sequence). The germline V and J ends were trimmed by 3 bases and 4 bases, with 15 bases remaining between them. DNA of the CDR3: TGCAGTGCTAGTCTGGGGCGGGGGCGCACCGGGGAGCTGTTTTTT. It yields the protein CSASLGRGRTGELFF.

The V call is TRBV27, the J call TRBJ2-1; 8 positions agree with TRBD2. This CDR3 contains 14 residues. The V and J ends lost 2 bases and 7 bases, in that order; junction bases with no gene match: 4. Germline assignment: CDR1 MNHEY and CDR2 SMNVEV (reference sequence). DNA of the CDR3: TGTGCCAGCAGTTTACGGGGGGGTAGGAATGAGCAGTTCTTC. Translated: CASSLRGGRNEQFF.

This clone has only a few counts. CDR3 nucleotides: TGTGCCAGCAGCTTGGTGGACACGAGCTACACCTTC. Amino acid sequence: CASSLVDTSYTF. The V gene is TRBV5-6, the J gene TRBJ1-2, with TRBD1 as a possible D gene (5 bases). Germline V gene data show CDR1 as SGHDT and CDR2 as YYEEEE. CDR3 length: 12 residues. The V and J ends lost 0 bases and 9 bases respectively, with 9 bases between them.

The chain recombines TRBV29-1 with TRBJ1-1; 9 nucleotides align to TRBD1. After removal of 5 bases from V and 3 bases from J, the junction contained 7 bases not matched to a gene. Per germline, CDR1 SQVTM and CDR2 ANQGSEA. The CDR3 spans 14 residues. The CDR3 is CSVSRTGVDTEAFF. The CDR3 nucleotides are TGCAGCGTTTCTCGGACAGGGGTTGACACTGAAGCTTTCTTT.

The rearrangement joins TRBV5-1 to TRBJ2-3, with D possibly being TRBD1 or TRBD2 (5 bases each). The CDR3 spans 16 residues. The V end lost 2 bases, the J end lost 0 bases, and 13 bases lay between the germline ends. The germline V gene encodes CDR1 SGHRS and CDR2 YFSETQ. The CDR3 coding sequence is TGCGCCAGCAGCTTCCGAGGGGCGACTAGCACAGATACGCAGTATTTT. Its protein is CASSFRGATSTDTQYF. Full variable domain (missing parts from reference TRBV5-1 and TRBJ2-3): KAGVTQTPRYLIKTRGQQVTLSCSPISGHRSVSWYQQTPGQGLQFLFEYFSETQRNKGNFPGRFSGRQFSNSRSEMNVSTLELGDSALYLCASSFRGATSTDTQYFGPGTRLTVL.

V is TRBV20-1 and J is TRBJ1-3, with D unclear. This CDR3 region has 14 residues. Germline V gene data show CDR1 as DFQATT and CDR2 as SNEGSKA (reference sequence). The V end was cut by 3 bases, the J end by 1 base, with 10 bases between. Written as DNA, the CDR3 is TGCAGTGCTAGTTCTTACGTTTCTGGAAACACCATATATTTT. It is translated as CSASSYVSGNTIYF.

V and J are TRBV7-2 and TRBJ1-5; 8 positions agree with TRBD1. Trimming cost V 3 bases and J 7 bases; bases outside gene matches: 8. The length of the CDR3 is 15 residues. Germline V lookup: CDR1 SGHTA, CDR2 FQGNSA. CDR3 DNA: TGTGCCAGCAGCTTCCGCGGACAGGGAGGGCAGCCCCAGCATTTT. Protein: CASSFRGQGGQPQHF.

The chain has TRBV5-6 and TRBJ2-4; no firm D call. Looked up from germline, CDR1 is SGHDT and CDR2 is YYEEEE. This CDR3 spans 13 amino acids. The ends were cut back, 0 bases at V and 8 bases at J, with 9 bases in the middle. CDR3 protein: CASSLGSLDIQYF. DNA of the CDR3: TGTGCCAGCAGCTTGGGGTCGTTGGACATTCAGTACTTC. Full variable domain (rest looked up from reference TRBV5-6 and TRBJ2-4): DAGVTQSPTHLIKTRGQQVTLRCSPKSGHDTVSWYQQALGQGPQFIFQYYEEEERQRGNFPDRFSGHQFPNYSSELNVNALLLGDSALYLCASSLGSLDIQYFGAGTRLSVL.

This clone was recorded a few times. The chain couples TRBV2 to TRBJ1-5; D call uncertain. This CDR3 is built from 13 residues. From germline, CDR1 is SNHLY and CDR2 FYNNEI. V lost 2 bases to trimming and J lost 3 bases, with 5 bases between them. The CDR3 bases are TGTGCCAGCAGTGAAAACCCCAATCAGCCCCAGCATTTT. This codes for CASSENPNQPQHF.

This clone was found a few times. The chain couples TRBV7-2 to TRBJ2-2; D gene ambiguous. V lost 0 bases, J lost 1 base, and 3 bases lay in between. The CDR3 length is 14 residues. Germline V gene data show CDR1 as SGHTA and CDR2 as FQGNSA. In DNA form, the CDR3 reads TGTGCCAGCAGCTTAGCCCAGAACACCGGGGAGCTGTTTTTT. It translates to CASSLAQNTGELFF.

The V call is TRBV2, the J call TRBJ1-4; TRBD1 agrees at 9 bases. The germline CDR1 and CDR2 sequences are SNHLY and FYNNEI. The CDR3 has 15 amino acids. With V trimmed by 6 bases and J by 0 bases, 2 bases remained unmatched. The CDR3 DNA is TGTGCCAGCAGGGGACAGGGCACAACTAATGAAAAACTGTTTTTT. This codes for CASRGQGTTNEKLFF. The whole variable domain, filled in from reference TRBV2 and TRBJ1-4, reads EPEVTQTPSHQVTQMGQEVILRCVPISNHLYFYWYRQILGQKVEFLVSFYNNEISEKSEIFDDQFSVERPDGSNFTLKIRSTKLEDSAMYFCASRGQGTTNEKLFFGSGTQLSVL.

Written as DNA, the CDR3 is TGCGCCAGCAGAACTAGCGGGGCGACTAGCACAGATACGCAGTATTTT. It yields the protein CASRTSGATSTDTQYF. This chain links TRBV5-1 with TRBJ2-3, with TRBD2 matching 10 bases. J lost 0 bases, V lost 5 bases, and 6 bases had no gene match. This CDR3 comprises 16 residues. Germline CDR1 is SGHRS and CDR2 is YFSETQ.

The chain recombines TRBV2 with TRBJ2-5; tentative D call: TRBD2 (6 bases). CDR1 and CDR2 (germline): SNHLY, FYNNEI. CDR3 length: 15 residues. Trimming pared 5 bases from V and 5 bases from J, leaving 18 bases between. The CDR3 nucleotides are TGTGCCAGCAGTTACCGGGGACTGGCGGGGGAGACCCAGTACTTC. It is translated as CASSYRGLAGETQYF.

This chain uses TRBV28 with TRBJ2-3; D ambiguous. Germline CDR1 MDHEN, CDR2 SYDVKM. There are 15 residues in the CDR3. Trimming left V 7 bases short and J 4 bases short, with 18 bases between. The CDR3: CASNSQLGTPDTQYF. The CDR3, as DNA: TGTGCCAGCAATTCCCAGCTAGGTACCCCAGATACGCAGTATTTT. The whole variable domain, remainder taken from reference TRBV28 and TRBJ2-3, is DVKVTQSSRYLVKRTGEKVFLECVQDMDHENMFWYRQDPGLGLRLIYFSYDVKMKEKGDIPEGYSVSREKKERFSLILESASTNQTSMYLCASNSQLGTPDTQYFGPGTRLTVL.

V and J are TRBV6-6 and TRBJ1-1; D gene uncertain. The CDR3 totals 12 residues. Germline V gives CDR1 MNHNY, CDR2 SVGAGI (reference sequence). DNA of the CDR3: TGTGCAGTCGGTCGTGAACTTATTGAAGCTTTCTTT. The encoded protein is CAVGRELIEAFF.

The rearrangement joins TRBV3-1 (or the pseudogene TRBV3-2) to TRBJ2-7, with D possibly being TRBD1 (5 bases). The CDR3 has 13 amino acids. From germline, CDR1 is LGHDT and CDR2 YNNKEL (reference sequence). The V end lost 2 bases, the J end lost 6 bases, and 11 bases lay between the germline ends. The CDR3 region is CASSQRDRSEQYV. In nucleotides, the CDR3 is TGTGCCAGCAGCCAACGAGACAGAAGCGAGCAGTACGTC.

DNA of the CDR3: TGTGCCAGCAGCAAATATCCCGGGATTCTCACAGATACGCAGTATTTT. This sequence encodes CASSKYPGILTDTQYF. This rearrangement joins TRBV6-2 or TRBV6-3 to TRBJ2-3; D is possibly TRBD2 (5 bases). The V gene's germline CDR1 is MNHEY and CDR2 SVGEGT. Trimming removed 6 bases at V and 2 bases at J, with 18 bases between. The CDR3 contains 16 residues.

This clone was found a few times. The chain carries TRBV25-1 and TRBJ1-1; 8 nucleotides agree with TRBD1. Trimming at V came to 6 bases and at J to 6 bases, leaving 6 bases not matched to a gene. The CDR3 has 13 amino acids. Germline V gives CDR1 MGHDK, CDR2 SYGVNS. The CDR3: CASRRQGSSEAFF. Written as DNA, the CDR3 is TGTGCCAGCAGGCGACAGGGGTCTTCTGAAGCTTTCTTT.

The chain links TRBV6-5 to TRBJ1-1, with D possibly matching TRBD1 (5 bases). CDR1 and CDR2 from the germline V gene are MNHEY and SVGAGI. This CDR3 comprises 14 residues. Trimming cost V 0 bases and J 7 bases, with 12 bases left between them. CDR3 protein: CASSYSGEPGEAFF. The DNA for the CDR3 is TGTGCCAGCAGTTACTCGGGGGAGCCGGGTGAAGCTTTCTTT.

Only one count was recorded for this clone. The CDR3 does not end in the conserved phenylalanine or tryptophan, so this is likely a read error. The limits of the CDR3 on the DNA are not certain, so only TCRdb's listed CDR3 is given. The genes are TRBV12-3 or TRBV12-4 and TRBJ1-2. The CDR3 spans 12 residues, counting both ends. The CDR3 spells CASSLAGGTYTI.

V is TRBV3-1 (or the pseudogene TRBV3-2) and J is TRBJ1-1, with 10 positions matching TRBD1. The CDR3 sequence is 15 residues long. V lost 5 bases, J lost 3 bases, and 6 bases stayed unmatched. In germline, CDR1 is LGHDT, CDR2 YNNKEL (reference sequence). The CDR3 DNA reads as TGTGCCAGCAGCAACAGACAGGGGGCTGACACTGAAGCTTTCTTT. Translation: CASSNRQGADTEAFF.

V gene TRBV7-9 combines with J gene TRBJ2-3; the D gene is possibly TRBD2 (7 bases). Germline-derived CDR1 and CDR2 are SEHNR and FQNEAQ (reference sequence). Trimming took off 3 bases at V and 2 bases at J, with 15 bases between the two ends. The CDR3 has 16 residues. CDR3 sequence: CASSFSAGAITDTQYF. The CDR3 nucleotides are TGTGCCAGCAGCTTTTCGGCGGGGGCTATCACAGATACGCAGTATTTT.

Only one count was recorded for this clone. V usage is TRBV5-1 and J usage is TRBJ2-5; perhaps TRBD2 as D (6 bases). The CDR3 spans 16 residues. V lost 0 bases, J lost 4 bases, and 16 bases lay in between. From germline, CDR1 is SGHRS and CDR2 YFSETQ. CDR3 sequence: CASSLDAGRIRETQYF. CDR3 nucleotides: TGCGCCAGCAGCTTGGATGCGGGAAGGATTCGAGAGACCCAGTACTTC.

The rearrangement links TRBV5-1 to TRBJ2-7; tentatively, D is TRBD1 (5 bases). The germline V gene has CDR1 SGHRS and CDR2 YFSETQ. CDR3 length: 15 amino acids. V lost 2 bases, J lost 0 bases, and 12 bases lay in between. The CDR3 region has the DNA TGCGCCAGCAGCTTCACAGGACACAGCTCCTACGAGCAGTACGTC. It is translated as CASSFTGHSSYEQYV.